These T cell receptor beta chains were read from a single sample in a study of T-cell memory formation after mild COVID-19. TCRdb re-analysed the 5' RACE reads in MiXCR, keeping a single row per CDR3 protein. The table lists some 130,000 distinct CDR3 sequences, 15% to 20% of them singletons. Material for sequencing was PBMCs or a T cell subset sorted from them (not recorded which). These receptors all stem from an adult woman who had mild COVID-19 (a few samples of this study predate the infection). Cell type and time point are not known. The CDR3 runs from the conserved cysteine through the conserved F or W. D genes are given only for firm matches. Rows give clone size only sometimes, using once, few, many, or a class for an expanded clone.

v_gene,abundance,j_gene,d_gene,CDR3nt,CDR3aa
TRBV20-1,few,TRBJ2-3,TRBD2,TGCAGTGCTAGGTCGACTAGCGGGATACCCACCGATACGCAGTATTTT,CSARSTSGIPTDTQYF
TRBV11-2,few,TRBJ1-2,NA,TGTGCCAGCAGCTTAGGCCTGGAGGGCTACACCTTC,CASSLGLEGYTF
TRBV2,NA,TRBJ2-1,NA,TGTGCCAGCAGTGGCCCATTCCACTCCAATGAGCAGTTCTTC,CASSGPFHSNEQFF
TRBV25-1,few,TRBJ1-2,NA,TGTGCCAGCAGTGGAGGGGCTGGAGGCTACACCTTC,CASSGGAGGYTF
TRBV12-3/TRBV12-4,few,TRBJ2-3,TRBD1,TGTGCCAGCAGCCGCTCTGGGCAGGGGGGCACAGATACGCAGTATTTT,CASSRSGQGGTDTQYF
TRBV4-2,NA,TRBJ1-1,TRBD1,TGTGCCAGCAGCCTCTGGGACAGGGGTCCGAACACTGAAGCTTTCTTT,CASSLWDRGPNTEAFF
TRBV7-9,NA,TRBJ2-7,NA,TGTGCCAGCAGCTCCTACGTGGGGCCAAACTACTACGAGCAGTACTTC,CASSSYVGPNYYEQYF
TRBV12-3/TRBV12-4,NA,TRBJ2-2,NA,TGTGCCAGCAGTTTGTCCAGGTGGGGGGACACCGGGGAGCTGTTTTTT,CASSLSRWGDTGELFF
TRBV15,few,TRBJ1-5,NA,TGTGCCACCAGCAGGATTAGCAATCAGCCCCAGCATTTT,CATSRISNQPQHF
TRBV7-2,few,TRBJ2-1,NA,TGTGCCAGCAGCCCCGCTGGGACGGCCTACAATGAGCAGTTCTTC,CASSPAGTAYNEQFF
TRBV2,NA,TRBJ1-5,TRBD1,TGTGCCAGCAGTGAAGGGACAGGGGGTCAGCCCCAGCATTTT,CASSEGTGGQPQHF
TRBV6-2/TRBV6-3,many,TRBJ1-5,NA,TGTGCCAGCAGCCCAGGGGTCGCAGATAATCAGCCCCAGCATTTT,CASSPGVADNQPQHF
TRBV23-1,NA,TRBJ2-1,NA,TGCGCCAGCAGTCAATCGCGTGGTAATGAGCAGTTCTTC,CASSQSRGNEQFF
TRBV7-6,NA,TRBJ2-6,NA,TGTGCCAGCAGCTTAGAGGGCCCAGCAACCGTCCTGACTTTC,CASSLEGPATVLTF
TRBV10-2,NA,TRBJ2-5,NA,TGCGCCAGCAGTGTCCTCGATCCGCAAGAGACCCAGTACTTC,CASSVLDPQETQYF
TRBV12-3/TRBV12-4,few,TRBJ2-2,NA,TGTGCCAGCACCTTCGGGTCCGGGGAGCTGTTTTTT,CASTFGSGELFF
TRBV27,many,TRBJ2-1,NA,TGTGCCAGCAGTTTGGACCCGAGCTCCTACAATGAGCAGTTCTTC,CASSLDPSSYNEQFF
TRBV24-1,few,TRBJ2-5,TRBD2,TGTGCCACCAGCCGACAACTTACTAGCGGGAGTGAGACCCAGTACTTC,CATSRQLTSGSETQYF
TRBV15,few,TRBJ2-2,NA,TGTGCCACCATCCCGAGCCCATTGGGCGGGGAGCTGTTTTTT,CATIPSPLGGELFF
TRBV18,NA,TRBJ2-7,NA,TGTGCCAGCTCACCAGACCAAGCCTACGAGCAGTACTTC,CASSPDQAYEQYF
TRBV7-2,NA,TRBJ2-5,TRBD1,TGTGCCAGCAGCTTAGGCAGGGGGCCTGAGACCCAGTACTTC,CASSLGRGPETQYF
TRBV11-2,few,TRBJ2-3,TRBD2,TGTGCCAGCAGCCCACGACTAGCGGGAGTGGGCACAGATACGCAGTATTTT,CASSPRLAGVGTDTQYF
TRBV20-1,few,TRBJ1-1,TRBD1,TGCAGTGCTAGAGATCCCGGACAGGGGGGCACTGAAGCTTTCTTT,CSARDPGQGGTEAFF
TRBV6-6,few,TRBJ2-1,TRBD1,TGTGCCAGCAGTGCCACAGGGGCGAGCTCCTACAATGAGCAGTTCTTC,CASSATGASSYNEQFF
TRBV6-6,NA,TRBJ1-2,TRBD1,TGTGCCAGCAGTTACCCGACAGGGGTTAACTATGGCTACACCTTC,CASSYPTGVNYGYTF
TRBV6-5,NA,TRBJ2-7,NA,TGTGCCAGCAGCTCTAGACCCTGGGACCCCTCCTACGAGCAGTACTTC,CASSSRPWDPSYEQYF
TRBV3-2,NA,TRBJ2-7,NA,TGTGCCAGCAGCCATTCTACGGGGGGCAGATCCTACGAGCAGTACTTC,CASSHSTGGRSYEQYF
TRBV19,few,TRBJ2-1,NA,TGTGCCAGTATGGGGTTCGCGGGACATTCAATACCCTACAATGAGCAGTTCTTC,CASMGFAGHSIPYNEQFF
TRBV7-8,few,TRBJ2-1,NA,TGTGCCACCGAAGGGGGCTTGGGGGGCGATGAGCAGTTCTTC,CATEGGLGGDEQFF
TRBV29-1,NA,TRBJ2-1,NA,TGCAGCGTTGAAGGGGGTCCGGCGTACAATGAGCAGTTCTTC,CSVEGGPAYNEQFF
TRBV12-3/TRBV12-4,NA,TRBJ2-3,TRBD2,TGTGCCAGCAGGACTAGCGGGGGAGCCGATACGCAGTATTTT,CASRTSGGADTQYF
TRBV5-1,few,TRBJ2-2,NA,TGCGCCAGCAGCTTGGAGTGGAACACCGGGGAGCTGTTTTTT,CASSLEWNTGELFF
TRBV6-2/TRBV6-3,NA,TRBJ2-7,TRBD2,TGTGCCAGCAGTTCTCTAGGACTAGCGGGGGTATCCTACGAGCAGTACTTC,CASSSLGLAGVSYEQYF
TRBV11-2,few,TRBJ2-7,NA,TGTGCCAGCAGCTTACTGACAGATCCCTACGAGCAGTACTTC,CASSLLTDPYEQYF
TRBV5-8,NA,TRBJ2-1,TRBD2,TGTGCCAGCAGCCTGGGACTAGGGGAATACAATGAGCAGTTCTTC,CASSLGLGEYNEQFF
TRBV10-3,once,TRBJ2-7,TRBD2,TGTGCCATCAGTCAGACTAGCGGGGGGAACGGGCAGTACTTC,CAISQTSGGNGQYF
TRBV4-2,NA,TRBJ2-1,NA,TGTGCCAGCAGCCCCCCGGAGGGGGGCTACTCCTACAATGAGCAGTTCTTC,CASSPPEGGYSYNEQFF
TRBV20-1,NA,TRBJ2-5,NA,TGCAGTGCTAGAGTATGGGGGCCGAGACCAGAGACCCAGTACTTC,CSARVWGPRPETQYF
TRBV30,NA,TRBJ1-1,NA,TGTGCCTGGAGAAGGGGCATGGCCGGTGAAGCTTTCTTT,CAWRRGMAGEAFF
TRBV6-5,NA,TRBJ1-1,NA,TGTGCCAGCAGTCCGGGGGTCGGGGTAACTGAAGCTTTCTTT,CASSPGVGVTEAFF
TRBV9,NA,TRBJ2-5,NA,TGTGCCAGCTACAGCGGACCCCCGGCGTTCCAGTACTTC,CASYSGPPAFQYF
TRBV6-2/TRBV6-3,NA,TRBJ2-5,TRBD1,TGTGCCAGCAGTCCCCTGCTTGACAGGGAGCAAGAGACCCAGTACTTC,CASSPLLDREQETQYF
TRBV6-2/TRBV6-3,few,TRBJ2-2,TRBD2,TGTGCCAGCAGTTACTCACGGACTAGCGTAAACACCGGGGAGCTGTTTTTT,CASSYSRTSVNTGELFF